This T cell receptor (beta chain) was documented in a study of T cell responses to AZD1222 COVID-19 vaccine. Study-wide background: Timing groups of about 4 and about 12 weeks for second doses were pooled. Whole-study results and caveats: Sampling captured repertoires only after the peak T cell response.

V shed 4 bases, J shed 1 base, and the junction held 1 base outside the gene matches. Germline V gene sequence: CDR1 WSHSY, CDR2 SAAADI. This CDR3 comprises 15 residues. Comments on this clone: The antigen remains unidentified.

Profiled with immunoSEQ multiplex PCR; TCRdb holds only in-frame clones, not every one. Of 150,000 to 200,000 clones in the sample, just over 90% were seen once. The TCR originated in an adult in good health. This specimen consisted of peripheral blood, obtained on day 0 of AZD1222 vaccination. The chain joins TRBV10-2 to TRBJ2-2; 9 nucleotides match TRBD2. Written as DNA, the CDR3 is TGCGCCAGCAGTGCGACTAGCGGGAACACCGGGGAGCTGTTTTTT. Encoded protein: CASSATSGNTGELFF.